This is a list of T cell receptor beta chains from one sample in a study of T-cell reconstitution after alpha-beta-depleted transplantation in children. Each CDR3 protein is one row after TCRdb ran MiXCR on the PCR reads. The sample yields some 600,000 distinct CDR3 sequences, about an eighth seen once. The sample here was PBMCs, mostly from graft donor cells, taken 360 days after TCRalphabeta/CD19-depleted stem cell transplant. Receptor source: a male patient under 18 who had a stem cell transplant for acute myeloid leukemia, so the T cells may come from the graft donor. CDR3s include the opening cysteine and the closing phenylalanine or tryptophan. Fields, in order: CDR3 protein, CDR3 DNA, CDR3 length, J gene, D gene, V gene, clone size. The D gene is left open where the match is weak. The size of a clone is reported for some rows only, either as once, few or many, or as a class for expanded clones.

CDR3 protein: CASSYAVTSGSTDTQYF
CDR3 DNA: TGTGCCAGCAGCTATGCTGTGACTAGCGGGTCCACAGATACGCAGTATTTT
CDR3 length: 17
J gene: TRBJ2-3
D gene: TRBD2
V gene: TRBV12-3/TRBV12-4
clone size: few

CDR3 protein: CASNPLGLAGGIDADTQYF
CDR3 DNA: TGTGCCAGCAATCCCCTGGGGCTAGCGGGAGGGATCGACGCAGATACGCAGTATTTT
CDR3 length: 19
J gene: TRBJ2-3
D gene: TRBD2
V gene: TRBV6-1
clone size: few

CDR3 protein: CASSLPEAGELFF
CDR3 DNA: TGTGCCAGCAGCTTACCGGAGGCCGGGGAGCTGTTTTTT
CDR3 length: 13
J gene: TRBJ2-2
D gene: .
V gene: TRBV7-3
clone size: few

CDR3 protein: CASSPDGGYSYEQYF
CDR3 DNA: TGTGCCAGTAGTCCGGACGGGGGCTACTCCTACGAGCAGTACTTC
CDR3 length: 15
J gene: TRBJ2-7
D gene: .
V gene: TRBV19
clone size: once

CDR3 protein: CASSARGGTGPSYEQYF
CDR3 DNA: TGTGCCAGCAGTGCCCGAGGGGGGACAGGGCCGTCCTACGAGCAGTACTTC
CDR3 length: 17
J gene: TRBJ2-7
D gene: TRBD1
V gene: TRBV6-1
clone size: .

CDR3 protein: CASSLGQGGPYEQYF
CDR3 DNA: TGTGCCAGCAGCCTCGGACAGGGAGGACCCTACGAGCAGTACTTC
CDR3 length: 15
J gene: TRBJ2-7
D gene: TRBD1
V gene: TRBV12-3/TRBV12-4
clone size: .

CDR3 protein: CSGTGGWRETQYF
CDR3 DNA: TGCAGCGGGACAGGGGGTTGGCGAGAGACCCAGTACTTC
CDR3 length: 13
J gene: TRBJ2-5
D gene: TRBD1
V gene: TRBV20-1
clone size: .

CDR3 protein: CASSPRDYNEQFF
CDR3 DNA: TGCGCCAGCAGCCCCCGCGACTACAATGAGCAGTTCTTC
CDR3 length: 13
J gene: TRBJ2-1
D gene: .
V gene: TRBV4-3
clone size: .

CDR3 protein: CSAPGLTEETQYF
CDR3 DNA: TGCAGTGCCCCGGGACTTACAGAAGAGACCCAGTACTTC
CDR3 length: 13
J gene: TRBJ2-5
D gene: .
V gene: TRBV20-1
clone size: many

CDR3 protein: CASSEGDFTDTQYF
CDR3 DNA: TGTGCCAGCAGCGAGGGGGACTTCACAGATACGCAGTATTTT
CDR3 length: 14
J gene: TRBJ2-3
D gene: .
V gene: TRBV9
clone size: .

CDR3 protein: CASSLKTGTSGVPSYNEQFF
CDR3 DNA: TGTGCCAGCAGTCTGAAGACAGGTACTAGCGGAGTGCCCTCCTACAATGAGCAGTTCTTC
CDR3 length: 20
J gene: TRBJ2-1
D gene: TRBD2
V gene: TRBV28
clone size: few

CDR3 protein: CSAFSGSGADTQYF
CDR3 DNA: TGCAGTGCTTTTAGCGGGAGTGGTGCAGATACGCAGTATTTT
CDR3 length: 14
J gene: TRBJ2-3
D gene: TRBD2
V gene: TRBV20-1
clone size: many

CDR3 protein: CASSDWDRGHNTGELFF
CDR3 DNA: TGTGCCAGCAGTGACTGGGACAGGGGGCATAACACCGGGGAGCTGTTTTTT
CDR3 length: 17
J gene: TRBJ2-2
D gene: TRBD1
V gene: TRBV6-4
clone size: .

CDR3 protein: CATSILAGEQFF
CDR3 DNA: TGTGCCACCAGCATACTAGCGGGTGAGCAGTTCTTC
CDR3 length: 12
J gene: TRBJ2-1
D gene: TRBD2
V gene: TRBV15
clone size: .

CDR3 protein: CCARVFGIAGGRNNEQFF
CDR3 DNA: TGCTGTGCTAGAGTGTTCGGAATAGCGGGAGGGAGGAACAATGAGCAGTTCTTC
CDR3 length: 18
J gene: TRBJ2-1
D gene: TRBD2
V gene: TRBV20-1
clone size: .

CDR3 protein: CASSPRGPLRYEQYF
CDR3 DNA: TGCGCCAGCAGCCCCCGAGGCCCACTACGCTACGAGCAGTACTTC
CDR3 length: 15
J gene: TRBJ2-7
D gene: .
V gene: TRBV5-1
clone size: many

CDR3 protein: CAWSPVGGGNIQYF
CDR3 DNA: TGTGCCTGGAGCCCTGTAGGTGGCGGAAACATTCAGTACTTC
CDR3 length: 14
J gene: TRBJ2-4
D gene: .
V gene: TRBV30
clone size: many

CDR3 protein: CASSLVGTEAFF
CDR3 DNA: TGTGCCAGCAGTTTGGTAGGTACTGAAGCTTTCTTT
CDR3 length: 12
J gene: TRBJ1-1
D gene: .
V gene: TRBV28
clone size: many

CDR3 protein: CASSLVFETQYF
CDR3 DNA: TGCGCCAGCAGCTTGGTATTCGAGACCCAGTACTTC
CDR3 length: 12
J gene: TRBJ2-5
D gene: .
V gene: TRBV5-1
clone size: many

CDR3 protein: CSVVADRGGNEQYF
CDR3 DNA: TGCAGCGTGGTAGCGGATAGGGGCGGAAACGAGCAGTACTTC
CDR3 length: 14
J gene: TRBJ2-7
D gene: .
V gene: TRBV29-1
clone size: .

CDR3 protein: CSARSHGQVDEQYF
CDR3 DNA: TGCAGTGCTAGAAGTCATGGCCAGGTGGATGAGCAGTACTTC
CDR3 length: 14
J gene: TRBJ2-7
D gene: .
V gene: TRBV20-1
clone size: few

CDR3 protein: CASSSGGVSANTQYF
CDR3 DNA: TGTGCCAGCAGTTCTGGGGGAGTCTCCGCCAATACGCAGTATTTT
CDR3 length: 15
J gene: TRBJ2-3
D gene: .
V gene: TRBV6-5
clone size: many

CDR3 protein: CSASFRTSGRANEQYF
CDR3 DNA: TGCAGTGCTAGCTTTCGGACTAGCGGGAGGGCCAACGAGCAGTACTTC
CDR3 length: 16
J gene: TRBJ2-7
D gene: TRBD2
V gene: TRBV20-1
clone size: .

CDR3 protein: CASSLLARGLDDTQYF
CDR3 DNA: TGTGCCAGCAGCTTACTAGCGCGGGGGCTTGATGATACGCAGTATTTT
CDR3 length: 16
J gene: TRBJ2-3
D gene: .
V gene: TRBV7-2
clone size: .

CDR3 protein: CATSDSGSKDEQFF
CDR3 DNA: TGTGCCACCAGTGATTCCGGGAGTAAAGATGAGCAGTTCTTC
CDR3 length: 14
J gene: TRBJ2-1
D gene: .
V gene: TRBV24-1
clone size: many

CDR3 protein: CSARAFGARGPYNEQFF
CDR3 DNA: TGCAGTGCTAGAGCTTTCGGAGCGAGAGGTCCCTACAATGAGCAGTTCTTC
CDR3 length: 17
J gene: TRBJ2-1
D gene: .
V gene: TRBV20-1
clone size: few

CDR3 protein: CASSQEYGSGRYYNEQFF
CDR3 DNA: TGCGCCAGCAGCCAAGAATATGGTAGCGGGAGATATTACAATGAGCAGTTCTTC
CDR3 length: 18
J gene: TRBJ2-1
D gene: TRBD2
V gene: TRBV4-3
clone size: few

CDR3 protein: CASSYSRTGQGGVEQFF
CDR3 DNA: TGTGCCAGCAGTTACTCGAGGACCGGGCAGGGGGGTGTTGAGCAGTTCTTC
CDR3 length: 17
J gene: TRBJ2-1
D gene: .
V gene: TRBV6-5
clone size: few

CDR3 protein: CSAPDRADTEAFF
CDR3 DNA: TGCAGTGCTCCGGACAGGGCGGACACTGAAGCTTTCTTT
CDR3 length: 13
J gene: TRBJ1-1
D gene: TRBD1
V gene: TRBV20-1
clone size: few

CDR3 protein: CASSALAGGIRETQYF
CDR3 DNA: TGTGCCAGCAGTGCTCTAGCGGGAGGCATTCGGGAGACCCAGTACTTC
CDR3 length: 16
J gene: TRBJ2-5
D gene: TRBD2
V gene: TRBV6-1
clone size: many

CDR3 protein: CASSDVNDALGLYEQYF
CDR3 DNA: TGTGCCAGCAGCGATGTCAATGACGCCTTGGGGCTCTACGAGCAGTACTTC
CDR3 length: 17
J gene: TRBJ2-7
D gene: .
V gene: TRBV7-9
clone size: .

CDR3 protein: CASRFGQGITDTQYF
CDR3 DNA: TGTGCCAGCAGATTCGGACAGGGGATAACAGATACGCAGTATTTT
CDR3 length: 15
J gene: TRBJ2-3
D gene: TRBD1
V gene: TRBV6-5
clone size: many

CDR3 protein: CAWSNGFPTEAFF
CDR3 DNA: TGTGCCTGGAGTAACGGATTTCCGACTGAAGCTTTCTTT
CDR3 length: 13
J gene: TRBJ1-1
D gene: .
V gene: TRBV30
clone size: few

CDR3 protein: CSARTSEAKNIQYF
CDR3 DNA: TGCAGTGCACGGACTAGCGAGGCCAAAAACATTCAGTACTTC
CDR3 length: 14
J gene: TRBJ2-4
D gene: TRBD2
V gene: TRBV20-1
clone size: many

CDR3 protein: CASRGNGGYEQYF
CDR3 DNA: TGTGCCAGCAGGGGGAATGGGGGCTACGAGCAGTACTTC
CDR3 length: 13
J gene: TRBJ2-7
D gene: .
V gene: TRBV25-1
clone size: many

CDR3 protein: CASSSLDRPGEEAFF
CDR3 DNA: TGTGCCAGCAGTTCCCTTGACCGCCCCGGGGAGGAAGCTTTCTTT
CDR3 length: 15
J gene: TRBJ1-1
D gene: .
V gene: TRBV27
clone size: .

CDR3 protein: CSAPRPGGNEQFF
CDR3 DNA: TGCAGTGCTCCTAGACCAGGGGGAAATGAGCAGTTCTTC
CDR3 length: 13
J gene: TRBJ2-1
D gene: TRBD1
V gene: TRBV20-1
clone size: few

CDR3 protein: CASLQGAGGEQFF
CDR3 DNA: TGCGCCAGCCTACAGGGGGCTGGTGGTGAGCAGTTCTTC
CDR3 length: 13
J gene: TRBJ2-1
D gene: TRBD1
V gene: TRBV5-1
clone size: few

CDR3 protein: CASSFTPGQGPIF
CDR3 DNA: TGTGCCAGCAGTTTTACTCCCGGACAGGGCCCGATCTTC
CDR3 length: 13
J gene: TRBJ2-1
D gene: TRBD1
V gene: TRBV12-3/TRBV12-4
clone size: many

CDR3 protein: CASSAHYEQYF
CDR3 DNA: TGTGCCAGCAGTGCCCACTACGAGCAGTACTTC
CDR3 length: 11
J gene: TRBJ2-7
D gene: .
V gene: TRBV28
clone size: .

CDR3 protein: CASSQNPGEGVRAKNIQYF
CDR3 DNA: TGCGCCAGCAGCCAAAATCCGGGAGAGGGAGTGCGGGCCAAAAACATTCAGTACTTC
CDR3 length: 19
J gene: TRBJ2-4
D gene: .
V gene: TRBV4-3
clone size: many

CDR3 protein: CASSLEPGIYNEQFF
CDR3 DNA: TGCGCCAGCAGCTTGGAGCCGGGAATCTACAATGAGCAGTTCTTC
CDR3 length: 15
J gene: TRBJ2-1
D gene: .
V gene: TRBV5-1
clone size: few

CDR3 protein: CSASGTPVTDTQYF
CDR3 DNA: TGCAGTGCTAGCGGGACCCCCGTCACAGATACGCAGTATTTT
CDR3 length: 14
J gene: TRBJ2-3
D gene: .
V gene: TRBV20-1
clone size: once

CDR3 protein: CASSRREWQETQYF
CDR3 DNA: TGTGCCAGCAGCCGGCGGGAGTGGCAAGAGACCCAGTACTTC
CDR3 length: 14
J gene: TRBJ2-5
D gene: TRBD2
V gene: TRBV4-2
clone size: few

CDR3 protein: CASSLVADSYEQYF
CDR3 DNA: TGTGCCAGCAGTTTGGTCGCGGACTCCTACGAGCAGTACTTC
CDR3 length: 14
J gene: TRBJ2-7
D gene: .
V gene: TRBV12-3/TRBV12-4
clone size: few

CDR3 protein: CASSRNGGQYQETQYF
CDR3 DNA: TGCGCCAGCAGCCGAAATGGGGGCCAGTACCAAGAGACCCAGTACTTC
CDR3 length: 16
J gene: TRBJ2-5
D gene: .
V gene: TRBV4-3
clone size: .

CDR3 protein: CSAAGPSYEQYF
CDR3 DNA: TGCAGTGCCGCAGGTCCTTCCTACGAGCAGTACTTC
CDR3 length: 12
J gene: TRBJ2-7
D gene: .
V gene: TRBV20-1
clone size: few

CDR3 protein: CASTQGSYEQYF
CDR3 DNA: TGTGCCAGCACCCAGGGGTCCTACGAGCAGTACTTC
CDR3 length: 12
J gene: TRBJ2-7
D gene: .
V gene: TRBV7-2
clone size: many

CDR3 protein: CASSHRGMGNEQFF
CDR3 DNA: TGTGCCAGCAGCCATCGAGGGATGGGCAATGAGCAGTTCTTC
CDR3 length: 14
J gene: TRBJ2-1
D gene: .
V gene: TRBV14
clone size: .

CDR3 protein: CASSSYRGGNVDQPQHF
CDR3 DNA: TGTGCCAGCAGTTCGTACAGGGGAGGAAATGTTGATCAGCCCCAGCATTTT
CDR3 length: 17
J gene: TRBJ1-5
D gene: TRBD1
V gene: TRBV28
clone size: .

CDR3 protein: CASSRQTGRETQYF
CDR3 DNA: TGTGCCAGCAGCCGTCAAACCGGGAGGGAGACCCAGTACTTC
CDR3 length: 14
J gene: TRBJ2-5
D gene: TRBD2
V gene: TRBV7-2
clone size: many

CDR3 protein: CASSEVGLAGYEQYF
CDR3 DNA: TGCGCCAGCAGCGAAGTGGGACTAGCGGGTTACGAGCAGTACTTC
CDR3 length: 15
J gene: TRBJ2-7
D gene: TRBD2
V gene: TRBV4-3
clone size: many

CDR3 protein: CASCLKFILASGSREQFF
CDR3 DNA: TGTGCCAGCTGTTTAAAGTTTATTTTGGCTAGCGGGAGTCGAGAGCAGTTCTTC
CDR3 length: 18
J gene: TRBJ2-1
D gene: TRBD2
V gene: TRBV3-1
clone size: .

CDR3 protein: CASSLGQGANQPQHF
CDR3 DNA: TGTGCCAGCAGTTTAGGGCAGGGGGCAAATCAGCCCCAGCATTTT
CDR3 length: 15
J gene: TRBJ1-5
D gene: TRBD1
V gene: TRBV28
clone size: .

CDR3 protein: CASSLWTGLNTEAFF
CDR3 DNA: TGTGCCAGCAGCTTATGGACAGGGCTGAACACTGAAGCTTTCTTT
CDR3 length: 15
J gene: TRBJ1-1
D gene: TRBD1
V gene: TRBV7-2
clone size: many

CDR3 protein: CASSSNRVANIQYF
CDR3 DNA: TGTGCCAGCAGTTCCAACAGGGTGGCAAACATTCAGTACTTC
CDR3 length: 14
J gene: TRBJ2-4
D gene: .
V gene: TRBV12-3/TRBV12-4
clone size: few

CDR3 protein: CASSLTILGASEQYF
CDR3 DNA: TGTGCCAGCAGTTTAACGATCTTAGGGGCGAGCGAGCAGTACTTC
CDR3 length: 15
J gene: TRBJ2-7
D gene: .
V gene: TRBV12-3/TRBV12-4
clone size: many

CDR3 protein: CASSYGHPVYEQYF
CDR3 DNA: TGTGCCAGCAGTTACGGACACCCTGTCTACGAGCAGTACTTC
CDR3 length: 14
J gene: TRBJ2-7
D gene: .
V gene: TRBV6-2/TRBV6-3
clone size: .

CDR3 protein: CSVDRGNNLLPDTQYF
CDR3 DNA: TGCAGCGTTGATCGGGGTAACAATTTATTACCAGATACGCAGTATTTT
CDR3 length: 16
J gene: TRBJ2-3
D gene: .
V gene: TRBV29-1
clone size: few

CDR3 protein: CASRLSLGYTF
CDR3 DNA: TGTGCCAGTAGACTCTCCTTGGGCTACACCTTC
CDR3 length: 11
J gene: TRBJ1-2
D gene: .
V gene: TRBV6-6
clone size: .